A single sample gave rise to the 18 T cell receptor beta chains below, sequenced in a study of OX40 agonist ivuxolimab in advanced cancers. Library method: the immunoSEQ multiplex PCR assay. TCRdb limited this immuneACCESS table to in-frame rearrangements with V and J called. A share of clones is missing; checked studies link under half to unresolved V genes, and the rest is unexplained. The sample has tens of thousands of clones on record, 87% of them singletons. Roughly 0.33% of the sample goes to the ten largest clones. This material consisted of CD4+ or CD8+ T cells sorted from blood, taken in a trial of the OX40 agonist ivuxolimab. The source is an adult with an advanced solid tumor such as melanoma, head and neck, liver or kidney cancer.

The gene calls are TRBV7-2 and TRBJ1-1, with D perhaps TRBD1 (5 bases). The CDR3 totals 16 residues. Per the germline V gene, CDR1 is SGHTA and CDR2 is FQGNSA. Trimming removed 5 bases from V and 0 bases from J, with 16 bases in between. This chain's CDR3 is CASSPTGIRVNTEAFF. Here the CDR3 DNA reads TGTGCCAGCAGCCCTACGGGGATCAGGGTGAACACTGAAGCTTTCTTT. Based on the CDR3 plus reference TRBV7-2 and TRBJ1-1, the full variable domain is GAGVSQSPSNKVTEKGKDVELRCDPISGHTALYWYRQSLGQGLEFLIYFQGNSAPDKSGLPSDRFSAERTGGSVSTLTIQRTQQEDSAVYLCASSPTGIRVNTEAFFGQGTRLTVV.

The chain links TRBV4-2 to TRBJ1-2, with 8 positions matching TRBD1. This CDR3 has 14 residues. The germline V gene has CDR1 LGHNA and CDR2 YNFKEQ. Trimming removed 5 bases from V and 0 bases from J; junction bases left unmatched: 2. In DNA, the CDR3 is TGTGCCAGCAGCTGGGACAGGTCTAACTATGGCTACACCTTC. The encoded protein is CASSWDRSNYGYTF.

This chain joins TRBV6-5 and TRBJ1-4, with D unresolved. The V end was cut by 4 bases, the J end by 5 bases, with 2 bases between. CDR1 and CDR2 (germline): MNHEY, SVGAGI. The CDR3 consists of 11 residues. CDR3 sequence (DNA): TGTGCCAGCAGTTCCAATGAAAAACTGTTTTTT. This sequence encodes CASSSNEKLFF.

This chain links TRBV28 with TRBJ1-1; D may be TRBD1 (5 bases). The germline gives CDR1 MDHEN, CDR2 SYDVKM. CDR3 length equals 11 residues. Trimming pared 5 bases from V and 11 bases from J, leaving 12 bases between. CDR3 protein: CASSRSRGAFF. DNA for the CDR3: TGTGCCAGCAGTCGTTCACGGGGGGCTTTCTTT.

The rearrangement joins TRBV23-1 to TRBJ2-1; D possibly uses TRBD1 or TRBD2 (5 bases each). TRBV23-1 carries the ORF label, with uncertain function. The CDR3 loop spans 16 amino acids. V was clipped by 4 bases and J by 5 bases, with 18 bases between them. The CDR3 loop reads CASSPPGRRIHNEQFF. The CDR3, as DNA: TGCGCCAGCAGTCCGCCGGGACGGAGGATCCACAATGAGCAGTTCTTC.

This clone was picked up one time. V usage is TRBV29-1 and J usage is TRBJ1-2; perhaps TRBD1 as D (5 bases). The length of the CDR3 is 13 residues. V lost 4 bases and J 4 bases, leaving 13 bases between the germline ends. The germline CDR1 and CDR2 sequences are SQVTM and ANQGSEA. The CDR3 here is CSVAQLGGYGYTF. The DNA for the CDR3 is TGCAGCGTTGCCCAGTTGGGGGGCTATGGCTACACCTTC.

The V and J genes are TRBV30 and TRBJ2-2; D possibly corresponds to TRBD1 (6 bases). With 8 bases removed from V and 0 bases from J, the gap between germline ends came to 13 bases. CDR1 is GTSNPN and CDR2 is SVGIG in the germline V gene (reference sequence). CDR3 length equals 14 residues. The CDR3 reads CAAKGESNTGELFF. The CDR3 coding sequence is TGTGCCGCGAAGGGGGAATCGAACACCGGGGAGCTGTTTTTT.

This chain connects TRBV5-4 to TRBJ2-6; the D is unclear. Trimming took 2 bases from V and 3 from J, leaving 15 bases between them. Germline V gives CDR1 SGHNT, CDR2 YYREEE (reference sequence). The CDR3 is 17 residues long. The CDR3 coding sequence is TGTGCCAGCAGCTTCGCACCCCAAGGCTATGGGGCCAACGTCCTGACTTTC. Protein sequence: CASSFAPQGYGANVLTF.

J is TRBJ1-2 and V is TRBV27; TRBD1 might be the D (5 bases). CDR3 length equals 15 residues. Trimming stripped 0 bases from V and 4 bases from J, with 12 bases between. Germline loops: CDR1 MNHEY, CDR2 SMNVEV (reference sequence). Written as DNA, the CDR3 is TGTGCCAGCAGTTTATCGACAGTTCGGGTCTATGGCTACACCTTC. Amino acids: CASSLSTVRVYGYTF.

The chain joins TRBV19 to TRBJ1-5, with TRBD1 matching over 7 bases. V was pared by 8 bases and J by 6 bases, with 4 bases of the junction left unmatched. CDR3 length equals 12 residues. Germline-derived CDR1 and CDR2 are LNHDA and SQIVND (reference sequence). This CDR3 is CASSNRGQPQHF. The CDR3 nucleotides are TGTGCCAGTTCAAACAGGGGTCAGCCCCAGCATTTT.

V usage is TRBV28 and J usage is TRBJ1-2; no clear D gene. The V and J ends lost 7 bases and 3 bases respectively, with 12 bases between them. Germline CDR1 MDHEN, CDR2 SYDVKM. The CDR3 has 13 residues. The DNA of the CDR3 is TGTGCCAGCAATCAGGCGGGGTACTATGGCTACACCTTC. It yields the protein CASNQAGYYGYTF.

The chain recombines TRBV9 with TRBJ2-2; 7 bases map to TRBD1. V dropped 5 bases and J dropped 2; count of bases not matched to a gene: 6. Germline V gives CDR1 SGDLS, CDR2 YYNGEE. CDR3 length: 15 amino acids. CDR3 bases: TGTGCCAGCAGGGTAACAGGGGATAACACCGGGGAGCTGTTTTTT. It specifies CASRVTGDNTGELFF.

This rearrangement joins TRBV5-5 to TRBJ2-2; D ambiguous. The germline CDR1 and CDR2 sequences are SGHKS and YYEKEE (reference sequence). This CDR3 spans 12 amino acids. V was trimmed by 3 bases and J by 1 base, leaving 1 base between them. CDR3 loop: CASSWNTGELFF. Here the CDR3 DNA reads TGTGCCAGCAGCTGGAACACCGGGGAGCTGTTTTTT.

This clone was seen more than once but under ten times. The chain carries TRBV23-1 and TRBJ2-7, with D possibly TRBD1 on 5 matching bases. TRBV23-1 is given ORF status, its function remaining uncertain. Trimming left V 1 base short and J 7 bases short, with 14 bases between. This CDR3 comprises 14 residues. DNA for the CDR3: TGCGCCAGCAGTCAATATGACGGACAAGGTGAGCAGTACGTC. Protein product: CASSQYDGQGEQYV.

The V gene is TRBV5-6, the J gene TRBJ2-5; perhaps TRBD2 as D (5 bases). The V end was cut by 0 bases, the J end by 2 bases, with 11 bases between. CDR1 is SGHDT and CDR2 is YYEEEE in the germline V gene. There are 15 residues in the CDR3. CDR3 nucleotides: TGTGCCAGCAGCTTGGGTGGGAGTGGGCAAGAGACCCAGTACTTC. This translates into CASSLGGSGQETQYF.

This chain uses TRBV6-5 with TRBJ1-1, with 7 bases identical to TRBD1. The V gene's germline CDR1 is MNHEY and CDR2 SVGAGI. The CDR3 loop spans 15 amino acids. V lost 2 bases and J lost 0; bases outside the gene matches: 3. CDR3 residues: CASSYRGRMNTEAFF. CDR3 nucleotide sequence: TGTGCCAGCAGTTACAGGGGGCGAATGAACACTGAAGCTTTCTTT.

The CDR3 bases are TGCGCCAGCAGCCAACGATTGGGAGTTGGCTCCTACGAGCAGTACTTC. Its translation is CASSQRLGVGSYEQYF. The chain links TRBV4-1 to TRBJ2-7; a possible D gene is TRBD2 (5 bases). The CDR3 totals 16 residues. The germline CDR1 and CDR2 sequences are MGHRA and YSYEKL. Trimming cost V 2 bases and J 0 bases, with 14 bases left between them.

The chain links TRBV4-1 to TRBJ2-4; TRBD2 matches 8 bases. J was trimmed by 2 bases and V by 3 bases; bases with no gene match: 9. The CDR3 length is 17 residues. Germline-derived CDR1 and CDR2 are MGHRA and YSYEKL. The CDR3 DNA sequence: TGCGCCAGCAGCCATGGGGCGAGCGGGAGTCCCAAAAACATTCAGTACTTC. Translation gives CASSHGASGSPKNIQYF.